Listed here are 8 T cell receptor beta chains from one sample, sequenced in a study of neurological immune-mediated disorders. TCRdb used MiXCR to reprocess the 5' RACE reads, holding one entry per CDR3 protein. Of roughly 80,000 distinct CDR3 sequences in the sample, about a sixth are singletons; the top ten hold approximately 15%. The specimen was PBMCs. These receptor sequences come from a middle-aged woman in good health.

V gene TRBV15 combines with J gene TRBJ2-1, with TRBD1 matching over 7 bases. This CDR3 has 17 amino acids. Losses at the gene ends were 5 bases for V and 8 bases for J; bases not matched to a gene: 18. The germline gives CDR1 LNHNV, CDR2 YYDKDF (reference sequence). DNA for the CDR3: TGTGCCACCAGCTGTGATCTCCCTGGGACAGCTTACGATGAGCAGTTCTTC. Its translation is CATSCDLPGTAYDEQFF. Full variable domain (rest looked up from reference TRBV15 and TRBJ2-1): DAMVIQNPRYQVTQFGKPVTLSCSQTLNHNVMYWYQQKSSQAPKLLFHYYDKDFNNEADTPDNFQSRRPNTSFCFLDIRSPGLGDTAMYLCATSCDLPGTAYDEQFFGPGTRLTVL.

This clonotype has ten or more counts. This chain uses TRBV7-2 with TRBJ2-7; 9 bases agree with TRBD1. The germline CDR1 and CDR2 sequences are SGHTA and FQGNSA. The CDR3 loop spans 13 amino acids. The J segment lost 5 bases and the V segment lost 5 bases, leaving 4 bases of the junction unmatched. The CDR3 DNA reads as TGTGCCAGCAGCCGGGACAGGGCGAACGAGCAGTACTTC. It encodes CASSRDRANEQYF.

This clonotype came up many times. V gene TRBV20-1 combines with J gene TRBJ2-7, with TRBD2 matching over 10 bases. V shed 2 bases and J 4 bases; nucleotides not matched to a gene: 2. The CDR3 is made up of 13 amino acids. CDR1 and CDR2 from the germline V gene are DFQATT and SNEGSKA (reference sequence). The CDR3 DNA reads TGCAGTGCTAGACTAGCGGGAGATTACGAGCAGTACGTC. Amino acids: CSARLAGDYEQYV.

In its sample, this clonotype was seen many times. V usage is TRBV7-2 and J usage is TRBJ2-1; the D gene is possibly TRBD2 (6 bases). Germline V gene data show CDR1 as SGHTA and CDR2 as FQGNSA. This CDR3 is built from 15 residues. V shed 5 bases and J shed 6 bases, with 17 bases lying between them. In DNA, the CDR3 is TGTGCCAGCAGCCCCCAGCGGGCCGTGGGCAATGAGCAGTTCTTC. Translated: CASSPQRAVGNEQFF.

This clonotype turned up a few times. This chain links TRBV20-1 with TRBJ1-6; TRBD1 matches at 9 bases. CDR3 size: 14 residues. CDR1 DFQATT and CDR2 SNEGSKA come from the germline V gene (reference sequence). The trim removed 6 bases at V and 7 bases at J, leaving 7 bases unmatched. The CDR3 sequence: CSADKGQGNSPLHF. The CDR3 coding sequence is TGCAGTGCCGATAAAGGACAGGGGAATTCACCCCTCCACTTT.

The rearrangement links TRBV7-9 to TRBJ2-7; D remains unclear. V was trimmed by 5 bases and J by 7 bases, leaving 12 bases between them. Germline lookup yields CDR1 SEHNR and CDR2 FQNEAQ (reference sequence). The CDR3 is made up of 12 amino acids. The CDR3 bases are TGTGCCAGCAGCAAAAGCCAGGAGGAGCAGTACTTC. Its translation is CASSKSQEEQYF.

This chain uses TRBV4-3 with TRBJ1-2, with 7 bases identical to TRBD1. The germline V gene has CDR1 LGHNA and CDR2 YSLEER. This CDR3 is 15 amino acids long. Germline trimming cut 0 bases from V and 3 bases from J; bases unmatched to any gene: 4. The CDR3 protein is CASSQDWDSYYGYTF. The CDR3 bases are TGCGCCAGCAGCCAAGATTGGGACAGCTACTATGGCTACACCTTC.

This clonotype was counted many times. For the CDR3, the DNA is TGCAGAAACACCGAGCAGTACGTC. Translating gives CRNTEQYV. The chain carries TRBV20-1 and TRBJ2-7; D is unclear. In germline, CDR1 is DFQATT, CDR2 SNEGSKA (reference sequence). The CDR3 is 8 residues long.